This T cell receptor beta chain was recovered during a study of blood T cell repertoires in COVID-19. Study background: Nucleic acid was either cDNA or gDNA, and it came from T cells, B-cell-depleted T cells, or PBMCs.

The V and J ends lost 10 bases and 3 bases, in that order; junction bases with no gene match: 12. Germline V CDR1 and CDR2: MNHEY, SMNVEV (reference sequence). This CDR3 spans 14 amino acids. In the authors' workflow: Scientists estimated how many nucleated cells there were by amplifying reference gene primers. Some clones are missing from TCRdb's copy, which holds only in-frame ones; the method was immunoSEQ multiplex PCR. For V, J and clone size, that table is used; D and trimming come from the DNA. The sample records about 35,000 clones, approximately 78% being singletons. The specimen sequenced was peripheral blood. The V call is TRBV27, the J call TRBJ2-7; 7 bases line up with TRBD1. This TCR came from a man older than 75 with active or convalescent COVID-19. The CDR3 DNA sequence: TGTGCCACCAAAAGGGGGCCCAATTACTACGAGCAGTACTTC. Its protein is CATKRGPNYYEQYF.